This T cell receptor beta chain was documented in a study of T cell changes during pregnancy in multiple sclerosis. This table comes from immunoSEQ multiplex PCR, and its TCRdb copy is limited to in-frame clones, with some not included. The table has around 29,000 clones, more than 80% seen once. This CDR3 contains 14 residues. Germline CDR1 and CDR2: MDHEN and SYDVKM. With 2 bases clipped from V and 5 bases from J, the junction kept 3 bases outside the gene matches. The TCR was taken from a female donor with multiple sclerosis, enrolled in a pregnancy study. The sequences come from CD8+ T cells from peripheral blood mononuclear cells, collected before pregnancy. The J gene is TRBJ1-5, the V gene TRBV28; 7 bases match TRBD1. CDR3 protein: CASSLGQADQPQHF. The CDR3 coding sequence is TGTGCCAGCAGTTTAGGACAGGCCGATCAGCCCCAGCATTTT.